This TCR beta chain was profiled in a study of shared clonotypes between healthy human individuals. The study's findings and limits: Owing to a small donor count, the genetic and exposure-history diversity represented was limited. Clonotype sharing among donors likely depends on sequencing depth.

The quantity of DNA used in unsorted PBMC replicate PCRs was 250 to 350 ng, corresponding to some 31,000 T cell genomes. Bulk PBMC genomic DNA spanned ten immunoSEQ deep plates. Measured with immunoSEQ multiplex PCR; TCRdb has only the in-frame clones, and not every one. The sample shows hundreds of thousands of clones, 76% of them seen only once. This clone was seen just once. Antigen unknown. Germline-derived CDR1 and CDR2 are SGHNT and YYREEE (reference sequence). Trimming stripped 2 bases from V and 3 bases from J, with 14 bases between. The CDR3 loop spans 15 amino acids. The receptor comes from a woman in her forties in good health. Some clones in this sample may be carry-over from other donors' samples. This chain joins TRBV5-4 and TRBJ1-1, with D unclear. The specimen sequenced was PBMCs. The CDR3 DNA reads as TGTGCCAGCAGCTTAGGTAGGGTAAAGGACACTGAAGCTTTCTTT. It yields the protein CASSLGRVKDTEAFF.